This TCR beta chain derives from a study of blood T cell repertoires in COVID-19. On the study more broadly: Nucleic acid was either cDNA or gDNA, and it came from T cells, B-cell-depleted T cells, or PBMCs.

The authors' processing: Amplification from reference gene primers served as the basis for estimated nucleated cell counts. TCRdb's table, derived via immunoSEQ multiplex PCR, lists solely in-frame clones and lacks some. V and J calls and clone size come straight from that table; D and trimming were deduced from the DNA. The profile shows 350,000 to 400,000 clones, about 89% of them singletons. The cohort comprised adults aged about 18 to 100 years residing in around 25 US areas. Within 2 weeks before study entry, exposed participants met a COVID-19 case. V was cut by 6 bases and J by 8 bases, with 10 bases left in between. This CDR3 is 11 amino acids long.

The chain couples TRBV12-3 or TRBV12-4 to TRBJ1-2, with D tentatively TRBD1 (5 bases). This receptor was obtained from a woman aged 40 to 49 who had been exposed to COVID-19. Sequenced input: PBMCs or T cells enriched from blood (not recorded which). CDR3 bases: TGTGCCAGCAGGGGGCAGCAGGGCTACACCTTC. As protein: CASRGQQGYTF.